Each of the 8 T cell receptor beta chains below was sequenced from the same sample in a study of shared clonotypes between healthy human individuals. Profiling relied on immunoSEQ multiplex PCR, and the TCRdb table lists in-frame clones only, not all of them. The table records roughly 1.4 million clones, about 98.5% of them present only once. Sequencing input: naive CD4+ T cells sorted from blood. Subset in this sample: CD45RA+ positively selected. The source is a man between 25 and 39 years old in good health.

The chain employs TRBV7-9 and TRBJ2-3; D unresolved. From germline, CDR1 is SEHNR and CDR2 FQNEAQ (reference sequence). This CDR3 has 14 residues. V lost 3 bases and J 0 bases, leaving 7 bases between the germline ends. CDR3 sequence reads: CASSLRGSTDTQYF. The CDR3, as DNA: TGTGCCAGCAGCTTGCGCGGAAGCACAGATACGCAGTATTTT.

This sequence joins TRBV9 and TRBJ1-1; the match to TRBD1 covers 7 bases. The J segment lost 3 bases and the V segment lost 4 bases, leaving 9 bases of the junction unmatched. The CDR3 has 15 amino acids. Germline CDR1 is SGDLS and CDR2 is YYNGEE. CDR3 in amino acids: CASSRQGAADTEAFF. CDR3 DNA sequence: TGTGCCAGCAGCCGACAGGGAGCAGCGGACACTGAAGCTTTCTTT.

Concerning this clone itself: At the DNA level, this CDR3 is encoded by other sequences in the same sample as well. This chain joins TRBV5-6 and TRBJ2-7; D gene unclear. Germline values: CDR1 SGHDT, CDR2 YYEEEE. V lost 0 bases and J lost 4, with 8 bases in between. The CDR3 extends over 13 amino acids. The CDR3 bases are TGTGCCAGCAGCTTGGGACGGATATACGAGCAGTACTTC. This translates into CASSLGRIYEQYF. The full variable domain, in which reference TRBV5-6 and TRBJ2-7 provide the parts outside the CDR3, is DAGVTQSPTHLIKTRGQQVTLRCSPKSGHDTVSWYQQALGQGPQFIFQYYEEEERQRGNFPDRFSGHQFPNYSSELNVNALLLGDSALYLCASSLGRIYEQYFGPGTRLTVT.

V and J are TRBV28 and TRBJ2-6; D uncertain. This CDR3 is built from 12 residues. The V gene's germline CDR1 is MDHEN and CDR2 SYDVKM. Trimming shortened V by 6 bases and J by 3 bases, and 3 bases separated the two germline ends. CDR3 sequence reads: CASRIGANVLTF. CDR3 bases: TGTGCCAGCAGGATTGGGGCCAACGTCCTGACTTTC. Based on the CDR3 plus reference TRBV28 and TRBJ2-6, the full variable domain is DVKVTQSSRYLVKRTGEKVFLECVQDMDHENMFWYRQDPGLGLRLIYFSYDVKMKEKGDIPEGYSVSREKKERFSLILESASTNQTSMYLCASRIGANVLTFGAGSRLTVL.

The chain carries TRBV7-9 and TRBJ1-3; tentative D call: TRBD1 (5 bases). Germline V CDR1 and CDR2: SEHNR, FQNEAQ (reference sequence). V lost 1 base and J lost 2, with 12 bases in between. CDR3 length: 16 residues. The CDR3 protein is CASSLVLGRAGNTIYF. The CDR3 DNA reads TGTGCCAGCAGCTTAGTCCTGGGCAGGGCTGGAAACACCATATATTTT.

The V and J genes are TRBV5-8 and TRBJ1-5; D is unclear. There are 12 residues in the CDR3. V lost 2 bases and J 5 bases, leaving 5 bases between the germline ends. Germline CDR1 SGHTS, CDR2 YDEGEE. CDR3 protein: CASSFEYQPQHF. CDR3 sequence (DNA): TGTGCCAGCAGCTTCGAGTATCAGCCCCAGCATTTT.

In nucleotides, the CDR3 is TGCAGCGTTGAAGGGCGTCAGAACCAAGAGACCCAGTACTTC. It yields the protein CSVEGRQNQETQYF. This chain links TRBV29-1 with TRBJ2-5; D call uncertain. Germline-derived CDR1 and CDR2 are SQVTM and ANQGSEA. There are 14 residues in the CDR3. V dropped 1 base and J dropped 0 bases, with 9 bases sitting between them.

The J gene is TRBJ2-1, the V gene TRBV25-1, with D maybe TRBD2 (5 bases). Germline loops: CDR1 MGHDK, CDR2 SYGVNS. The CDR3 is made up of 15 amino acids. V was pared by 8 bases and J by 6 bases, with 20 bases between. The CDR3 sequence: CASRAGPLYGNEQFF. CDR3 nucleotide sequence: TGTGCCAGCCGGGCGGGCCCACTCTATGGCAATGAGCAGTTCTTC.